Below are 26 T cell receptor beta chains sequenced from a single sample in a study of T cell changes during pregnancy in multiple sclerosis. Generated by immunoSEQ multiplex PCR, the TCRdb table keeps only in-frame clones and is missing some. The sample yields some 50,000 clones, 85% to 95% seen once. The sequencing here drew on CD8+ T cells from peripheral blood mononuclear cells, taken in the second trimester of pregnancy. The source is a female donor with multiple sclerosis, enrolled in a pregnancy study.

The chain has TRBV4-2 and TRBJ1-1, with D hard to call. The V gene lost 0 bases and the J gene lost 10 bases, with 12 bases spanning the gap. The length of the CDR3 is 13 residues. Germline V gene data show CDR1 as LGHNA and CDR2 as YNFKEQ. The CDR3 DNA reads TGTGCCAGCAGCCAAGATCCCCGGGAAGGAGCTTTCTTT. Its protein product is CASSQDPREGAFF.

V and J are TRBV9 and TRBJ2-7; 7 bases match TRBD2. Looked up from germline, CDR1 is SGDLS and CDR2 is YYNGEE. CDR3 length: 15 amino acids. Trimming at V came to 0 bases and at J to 2 bases, leaving 5 bases not matched to a gene. The DNA of the CDR3 is TGTGCCAGCAGCGTAGGGGACTATCCGCCCTACGAGCAGTACTTC. Its translation is CASSVGDYPPYEQYF.

The chain recombines TRBV30 with TRBJ2-5, with TRBD2 matching over 9 bases. The CDR3 has 15 residues. The V and J ends lost 0 bases and 5 bases, in that order; junction bases with no gene match: 7. Germline-derived CDR1 and CDR2 are GTSNPN and SVGIG (reference sequence). CDR3 nucleotides: TGTGCCTGGAGTGTGGGAGCGGGGGGCGTGGAGACCCAGTACTTC. It encodes CAWSVGAGGVETQYF. Combining the CDR3 with reference TRBV30 and TRBJ2-5 gives the whole variable domain SQTIHQWPATLVQPVGSPLSLECTVEGTSNPNLYWYRQAAGRGLQLLFYSVGIGQISSEVPQNLSASRPQDRQFILSSKKLLLSDSGFYLCAWSVGAGGVETQYFGPGTRLLVL.

In this sample, this clone turned up a few times. The rearrangement uses TRBV27 and TRBJ1-6; D remains ambiguous. Germline CDR1 is MNHEY and CDR2 is SMNVEV (reference sequence). Trimming cost V 10 bases and J 7 bases, with 20 bases left between them. The CDR3 spans 15 residues. The CDR3 here is CATTPGGDANSPLHF. CDR3 sequence (DNA): TGTGCCACCACCCCCGGCGGAGACGCAAATTCACCCCTCCACTTT.

This chain uses TRBV6-5 with TRBJ1-5, with 7 nucleotides matching TRBD1. Trimming removed 0 bases from V and 1 base from J; junction bases left unmatched: 0. This CDR3 is built from 15 residues. Germline CDR1 is MNHEY and CDR2 is SVGAGI. The CDR3 nucleotides are TGTGCCAGCAGTTACTCGGACAGGAGCAATCAGCCCCAGCATTTT. Its translation is CASSYSDRSNQPQHF.

The rearrangement uses TRBV6-4 and TRBJ1-3; the D is unclear. Trimming cost V 3 bases and J 2 bases, with 14 bases left between them. The CDR3 has 16 residues. Germline lookup yields CDR1 MRHNA and CDR2 SNTAGT. The DNA for the CDR3 is TGTGCCAGCAGTGAGAAACTCGGTGTTCCTGGAAACACCATATATTTT. As protein: CASSEKLGVPGNTIYF.

The CDR3 DNA reads as TGTGCCAGCAGCTCGGAGGAGGAAAACCCCTATGAGCAGTTCTTC. Protein sequence: CASSSEEENPYEQFF. The V gene is TRBV7-6, the J gene TRBJ2-1; possible D gene TRBD2, 5 bases. The germline V gene has CDR1 SGHVS and CDR2 FNYEAQ. V lost 4 bases and J lost 8, with 18 bases in between. The CDR3 is made up of 15 amino acids.

The chain couples TRBV4-3 to TRBJ2-7; weak D call: TRBD1 (5 bases). This CDR3 region has 15 residues. The V end was cut by 0 bases, the J end by 0 bases, with 9 bases between. CDR1 and CDR2 from the germline V gene are LGHNA and YSLEER. The CDR3 here is CASSQEWGASYEQYF. The CDR3 nucleotides are TGCGCCAGCAGCCAAGAATGGGGCGCCTCCTACGAGCAGTACTTC.

V gene TRBV2 combines with J gene TRBJ1-2; D may be TRBD1 (5 bases). Germline V CDR1 and CDR2: SNHLY, FYNNEI. This CDR3 contains 14 residues. V was shortened by 8 bases and J by 0 bases, with 13 bases between the two germline ends. As DNA, the CDR3 is TGTGCCAGCTCTGGGGCAGGAGCTAACTATGGCTACACCTTC. Encoded protein: CASSGAGANYGYTF.

The table lists this clone with a count of one. The chain links TRBV15 to TRBJ2-3, with D possibly matching TRBD1 (6 bases). The CDR3 has 16 residues. V was pared by 5 bases and J by 0 bases, with 15 bases between. From germline, CDR1 is LNHNV and CDR2 YYDKDF (reference sequence). CDR3 DNA sequence: TGTGCCACCAGCGGGGCCGGGACACCCAGCACAGATACGCAGTATTTT. It codes for CATSGAGTPSTDTQYF.

This rearrangement joins TRBV7-6 to TRBJ2-3, with TRBD2 matching over 13 bases. The germline V gene encodes CDR1 SGHVS and CDR2 FNYEAQ. V was pared by 6 bases and J by 5 bases, with 5 bases of the junction left unmatched. CDR3 length: 15 amino acids. The CDR3 nucleotides read TGTGCCAGCAGACGGACTAGCGGGAGTGGAGATACGCAGTATTTT. It is translated as CASRRTSGSGDTQYF.

The count of this clone is one. This rearrangement joins TRBV11-2 to TRBJ1-1; no reliable D call. The ends were cut back, 5 bases at V and 7 bases at J, with 11 bases in the middle. This CDR3 region has 12 residues. CDR1 is SGHAT and CDR2 is FQNNGV in the germline V gene. In DNA form, the CDR3 reads TGTGCCAGCAGCCACACAGCGGGTGAAGCTTTCTTT. Protein: CASSHTAGEAFF.

V is TRBV5-1 and J is TRBJ2-7; TRBD1 is a possible D gene (6 bases). The germline gives CDR1 SGHRS, CDR2 YFSETQ. V lost 4 bases to trimming and J lost 0 bases, with 14 bases between them. The CDR3 sequence is 15 residues long. Written as DNA, the CDR3 is TGCGCCAGCAGCCCCGGGGCACAGGGCTCCTACGAGCAGTACTTC. This translates into CASSPGAQGSYEQYF. Full variable domain (remainder filled in from reference TRBV5-1 and TRBJ2-7): KAGVTQTPRYLIKTRGQQVTLSCSPISGHRSVSWYQQTPGQGLQFLFEYFSETQRNKGNFPGRFSGRQFSNSRSEMNVSTLELGDSALYLCASSPGAQGSYEQYFGPGTRLTVT.

V and J are TRBV7-6 and TRBJ2-1; 8 positions agree with TRBD1. J was trimmed by 0 bases and V by 5 bases; bases with no gene match: 6. Germline CDR1 SGHVS, CDR2 FNYEAQ. This CDR3 is 16 amino acids long. The CDR3 is CASSPRQGSSYNEQFF. In DNA form, the CDR3 reads TGTGCCAGCAGCCCAAGACAGGGGAGCTCCTACAATGAGCAGTTCTTC.

The chain joins TRBV18 to TRBJ2-4; 9 bases are shared with TRBD1. This CDR3 comprises 19 residues. V lost 4 bases, J lost 0 bases, and 13 bases stayed unmatched. From germline, CDR1 is KGHSH and CDR2 LQKENI. CDR3 in amino acids: CASSQRQGDLILAKNIQYF. Here the CDR3 DNA reads TGTGCCAGCTCACAGCGACAGGGGGACCTGATCTTAGCCAAAAACATTCAGTACTTC.

The J gene is TRBJ2-7, the V gene TRBV7-9, with D maybe TRBD2 (5 bases). CDR1 is SEHNR and CDR2 is FQNEAQ in the germline V gene (reference sequence). The CDR3 is 14 residues long. V was cut by 1 base and J by 7 bases, with 14 bases left in between. CDR3 loop: CASSLVGRTGEQYF. CDR3 coding DNA: TGTGCCAGCAGCTTAGTAGGCCGTACGGGGGAGCAGTACTTC.

The rearrangement links TRBV4-1 to TRBJ1-6; D call uncertain. The CDR3 is made up of 16 amino acids. Trimming shortened V by 1 base and J by 0 bases, and 7 bases separated the two germline ends. CDR1 and CDR2 from the germline V gene are MGHRA and YSYEKL. CDR3 loop: CASSQVWSSYNSPLHF. The CDR3 DNA reads TGCGCCAGCAGCCAAGTTTGGAGCTCCTATAATTCACCCCTCCACTTT.

The chain is built from TRBV4-3 and TRBJ2-3; a possible D gene is TRBD2 (5 bases). V was shortened by 0 bases and J by 0 bases, with 7 bases between the two germline ends. Germline V gives CDR1 LGHNA, CDR2 YSLEER. CDR3 length: 15 amino acids. CDR3 sequence reads: CASSQDSGSTDTQYF. CDR3 nucleotide sequence: TGCGCCAGCAGCCAAGACAGCGGAAGCACAGATACGCAGTATTTT.

In this sample, this clone turned up once. The chain links TRBV5-6 to TRBJ1-2; the match to TRBD1 covers 8 bases. V gave up 0 bases and J gave up 6 bases; unmatched junction bases: 1. Germline V gene sequence: CDR1 SGHDT, CDR2 YYEEEE. The CDR3 runs to 13 residues. The CDR3 region is CASSLGQGHGYTF. The CDR3 DNA follows: TGTGCCAGCAGCTTGGGACAGGGGCATGGCTACACCTTC.

The chain employs TRBV19 and TRBJ2-7; D might be TRBD2 (6 bases). V dropped 3 bases and J dropped 1 base, with 13 bases sitting between them. Germline values: CDR1 LNHDA, CDR2 SQIVND (reference sequence). This CDR3 is built from 15 residues. This CDR3 is CASSIEDGLSYEQYF. The CDR3 DNA reads as TGTGCCAGTAGTATTGAGGACGGACTATCCTACGAGCAGTACTTC.

The CDR3 loop reads CASTPWGRYGYTF. CDR3 DNA: TGTGCCAGCACTCCTTGGGGCCGCTATGGCTACACCTTC. The rearrangement links TRBV6-4 to TRBJ1-2, with D maybe TRBD1 (5 bases). Germline loops: CDR1 MRHNA, CDR2 SNTAGT. Trimming cost V 7 bases and J 4 bases, with 13 bases left between them. The CDR3 totals 13 residues.

The chain has TRBV7-2 and TRBJ2-7; no clear D. This CDR3 has 14 residues. Trimming pared 5 bases from V and 4 bases from J, leaving 15 bases between. Germline CDR1 reads SGHTA; CDR2 reads FQGNSA. Here the CDR3 reads CASSLSLQAYEQYF. DNA for the CDR3: TGTGCCAGCAGCCTATCACTTCAGGCTTACGAGCAGTACTTC.

The chain links TRBV30 to TRBJ1-1; TRBD1 matches 7 bases. CDR1 and CDR2 from the germline V gene are GTSNPN and SVGIG (reference sequence). With 8 bases clipped from V and 7 bases from J, the junction kept 10 bases outside the gene matches. The CDR3 has 12 residues. The chain's CDR3 is CAGFWDSLEAFF. Here the CDR3 DNA reads TGTGCCGGGTTTTGGGACAGCCTTGAAGCTTTCTTT.

The genes are TRBV4-1 and TRBJ1-2; 8 bases are shared with TRBD1. This CDR3 spans 15 amino acids. CDR1 is MGHRA, CDR2 YSYEKL, per germline. Losses at the gene ends were 1 base for V and 5 bases for J; bases not matched to a gene: 6. CDR3 loop: CASSQVTGGTYGYTF. CDR3 DNA sequence: TGCGCCAGCAGCCAAGTCACAGGGGGAACATATGGCTACACCTTC.

The chain couples TRBV6-4 to TRBJ1-1; perhaps TRBD1 as D (5 bases). Trimming shortened V by 3 bases and J by 0 bases, and 5 bases separated the two germline ends. Germline CDR1 MRHNA, CDR2 SNTAGT. This CDR3 has 13 residues. The CDR3 is CASSEDMNTEAFF. DNA of the CDR3: TGTGCCAGCAGTGAGGACATGAACACTGAAGCTTTCTTT.

The chain uses TRBV19 and TRBJ2-5; maybe TRBD1 (6 bases). The V end was cut by 9 bases, the J end by 0 bases, with 14 bases between. Germline CDR1 LNHDA, CDR2 SQIVND (reference sequence). CDR3 length: 14 residues. In nucleotides, the CDR3 is TGTGCCAGCTCTTATTGGGGGCACCAAGAGACCCAGTACTTC. Its translation is CASSYWGHQETQYF. Variable domain in full (rest from reference TRBV19 and TRBJ2-5): DGGITQSPKYLFRKEGQNVTLSCEQNLNHDAMYWYRQDPGQGLRLIYYSQIVNDFQKGDIAEGYSVSREKKESFPLTVTSAQKNPTAFYLCASSYWGHQETQYFGPGTRLLVL.